The present T cell receptor beta chain was sequenced within a study of graft-versus-host responses after intestinal transplantation. Across the whole study: In this cohort, recipients had multivisceral, liver-intestinal, or isolated intestinal transplants. Anti-thymocyte globulin induction was given to all recipients, followed by tacrolimus and steroids for 2 to 3 years. Overall study findings and caveats: Present in recipient marrow, GvH clones included some that appeared first in ileum or blood.

Worth noting for this clone: What it binds is not known. Other DNA sequences in this sample translate to the same CDR3.

Clones were read by immunoSEQ multiplex PCR, and TCRdb kept only the in-frame ones, dropping some. The sample lists under 150,000 clones, over 80% occurring once. The CDR3 sequence is 15 residues long. Trimming pared 3 bases from V and 0 bases from J, leaving 9 bases between. The germline gives CDR1 KGHSH, CDR2 LQKENI. The rearrangement joins TRBV18 to TRBJ1-5; D gene uncertain. The sample was unstimulated CD4+ T cells sorted from spleen or lymph node cells, taken before intestinal transplant. The receptor's source is a human donor who received an intestinal transplant. This chain's CDR3 is CASSPGVYSNQPQHF. CDR3 nucleotide sequence: TGTGCCAGCTCACCGGGTGTCTATAGCAATCAGCCCCAGCATTTT.